This TCR beta chain was observed in a study of blood T cells in healthy people across ages. Whole-study findings and limits: Percentage of naive T cells showed a strong correlation with TCR beta diversity.

The CDR3 contains 14 residues. The germline gives CDR1 SGHAT, CDR2 FQNNGV. For the second PCR, which ran for about 6 to 11 cycles, a sample-barcoded 5' primer and a J-beta primer mix were used. TCRdb ran MiXCR on the 5' RACE reads and lists one entry per CDR3 protein. Here the sample spans 1,100,000 or so distinct CDR3 sequences, roughly 45% being singletons. This clonotype was counted a single time. Its antigen is currently unknown. The sample consisted of blood. The source is a woman aged 55-70 years in good health. The chain joins TRBV11-2 to TRBJ2-5; D might be TRBD1 (6 bases). The closer fit of TRBJ2-7 to the DNA end suggests the J call may be wrong. The CDR3 bases are TGTGCCAGCAGCCAGGGGAGTCCGTTCTACGAGCAGTACTTC. Protein product: CASSQGSPFYEQYF.